The 28 T cell receptor beta chains in this list originate from one sample, sequenced in a study of shared clonotypes between healthy human individuals. Assay used: immunoSEQ multiplex PCR; TCRdb lists only in-frame clones, some missing. The repertoire holds approximately 710,000 clones, with 90% as singletons. The sample taken for sequencing was memory CD8+ T cells from PBMCs. The subset is: CD45RO+ cells pooled with CCR7-negative TemRA cells. All receptors come from a man in his late teens or twenties in good health. Some clones in this sample may be carry-over from other donors' samples.

The chain carries TRBV9 and TRBJ2-7, with unresolved D. V lost 4 bases and J 7 bases, leaving 15 bases between the germline ends. The germline CDR1 and CDR2 sequences are SGDLS and YYNGEE. The CDR3 sequence is 13 residues long. The chain's CDR3 is CASSTYESGEQYF. CDR3 nucleotide sequence: TGTGCCAGCAGCACGTATGAGAGTGGGGAGCAGTACTTC. Filled out from reference TRBV9 and TRBJ2-7, the complete variable domain reads DSGVTQTPKHLITATGQRVTLRCSPRSGDLSVYWYQQSLDQGLQFLIQYYNGEERAKGNILERFSAQQFPDLHSELNLSSLELGDSALYFCASSTYESGEQYFGPGTRLTVT.

The chain combines TRBV6-1 with TRBJ1-2; tentative D call: TRBD1 (5 bases). Per the germline V gene, CDR1 is MNHNS and CDR2 is SASEGT. The CDR3 contains 13 residues. Trimming cost V 7 bases and J 4 bases, with 13 bases left between them. CDR3 bases: TGTGCCAGCAAAGGGACGGACCCCTATGGCTACACCTTC. It specifies CASKGTDPYGYTF.

This clone was recorded a few times. This chain joins TRBV5-6 and TRBJ2-5, with a tentative D call TRBD2 (6 bases). The end of the DNA aligns better with TRBJ2-7, so the J call may be wrong. CDR3 length: 17 residues. Germline CDR1 reads SGHDT; CDR2 reads YYEEEE. CDR3 sequence reads: CASSLSFGGSFSYEQYF. As DNA, the CDR3 is TGTGCCAGCAGCTTGTCTTTCGGGGGTTCCTTCTCCTACGAGCAGTACTTC.

The J gene is TRBJ2-3, the V gene TRBV7-9; the match to TRBD2 covers 8 bases. The ends lost 5 bases at V and 7 bases at J; junction bases unmatched: 5. Germline loops: CDR1 SEHNR, CDR2 FQNEAQ (reference sequence). This CDR3 spans 13 amino acids. DNA of the CDR3: TGTGCCAGCAGCCTTAGCGGGATGAATACGCAGTATTTT. Its translation: CASSLSGMNTQYF.

The chain is built from TRBV9 and TRBJ2-1; no firm D call. Per the germline V gene, CDR1 is SGDLS and CDR2 is YYNGEE. This CDR3 is 16 amino acids long. The V end was cut by 0 bases, the J end by 0 bases, with 10 bases between. The CDR3 is CASSVGVPHSYNEQFF. CDR3 nucleotide sequence: TGTGCCAGCAGCGTAGGAGTCCCGCACTCCTACAATGAGCAGTTCTTC.

This clone was found a few times. The chain's CDR3 is CASSQEPAWQNTEAFF. DNA for the CDR3: TGTGCCAGCAGCCAAGAACCAGCGTGGCAGAACACTGAAGCTTTCTTT. The V gene is TRBV4-2, the J gene TRBJ1-1; unclear D gene. CDR1 LGHNA and CDR2 YNFKEQ come from the germline V gene. The germline V and J ends were trimmed by 0 bases and 1 base, with 12 bases remaining between them. The length of the CDR3 is 16 residues.

The V and J genes are TRBV9 and TRBJ2-1, with 9 bases fitting TRBD2. V shed 7 bases and J 4 bases; nucleotides not matched to a gene: 15. The CDR3 is made up of 17 amino acids. Germline CDR1 reads SGDLS; CDR2 reads YYNGEE. The CDR3 DNA sequence: TGTGCCAGCTACCGGACTAGCGATCTGACGGCGTACAATGAGCAGTTCTTC. It encodes CASYRTSDLTAYNEQFF.

V and J are TRBV18 and TRBJ2-1; D is unclear. Germline lookup yields CDR1 KGHSH and CDR2 LQKENI. CDR3 length: 14 residues. Trimming removed 4 bases from V and 0 bases from J, with 7 bases in between. The CDR3 protein is CASSLRSSYNEQFF. The CDR3 bases are TGTGCCAGCTCACTTAGGAGCTCCTACAATGAGCAGTTCTTC.

The rearrangement uses TRBV7-9 and TRBJ2-7, with D perhaps assigned TRBD1 or TRBD2 (5 bases each). This CDR3 comprises 14 residues. V lost 6 bases and J lost 5, with 17 bases in between. The germline V gene encodes CDR1 SEHNR and CDR2 FQNEAQ (reference sequence). For the CDR3, the DNA is TGTGCCAGCAGGCCCGGGACGCTTCCCGACGAGCAGTACTTC. Protein product: CASRPGTLPDEQYF.

This chain uses TRBV30 with TRBJ2-2, with unresolved D. The CDR3 length is 13 residues. Trimming stripped 7 bases from V and 4 bases from J, with 13 bases between. The germline CDR1 and CDR2 sequences are GTSNPN and SVGIG (reference sequence). The CDR3 bases are TGTGCCTTACTTAGCCTTCCCACCGGGGAGCTGTTTTTT. Its protein product is CALLSLPTGELFF.

The CDR3, as DNA: TGTGCCAGCAGCTCAAGAGCCGCTAGCTACAATGAGCAGTTCTTC. Its protein is CASSSRAASYNEQFF. This chain connects TRBV11-3 to TRBJ2-1; no clear D gene. Trimming removed 4 bases from V and 3 bases from J, with 13 bases in between. The CDR3 is 15 residues long. The germline CDR1 and CDR2 sequences are SGHNT and YENEEA.

The genes are TRBV11-2 and TRBJ2-5; D unresolved. CDR3 length: 16 residues. Trimming shortened V by 2 bases and J by 2 bases, and 15 bases separated the two germline ends. CDR1 and CDR2 (germline): SGHAT, FQNNGV. DNA of the CDR3: TGTGCCAGCAGCTTATATTCTTTGAGAGATCAAGAGACCCAGTACTTC. Translating gives CASSLYSLRDQETQYF. Full variable domain (remainder filled in from reference TRBV11-2 and TRBJ2-5): EAGVAQSPRYKIIEKRQSVAFWCNPISGHATLYWYQQILGQGPKLLIQFQNNGVVDDSQLPKDRFSAERLKGVDSTLKIQPAKLEDSAVYLCASSLYSLRDQETQYFGPGTRLLVL.

The V call is TRBV10-3, the J call TRBJ2-7, with 8 bases aligning to TRBD1. The CDR3 totals 15 residues. Germline V gives CDR1 ENHRY, CDR2 SYGVKD. J lost 2 bases, V lost 6 bases, and 9 bases had no gene match. The CDR3 DNA reads TGTGCCATCAGACAAGGACAGGGTGGGGCCTACGAGCAGTACTTC. Residues: CAIRQGQGGAYEQYF.

This clone appeared a single time. The J gene is TRBJ1-1, the V gene TRBV6-5, with D possibly TRBD1 on 5 matching bases. The germline V and J ends were trimmed by 0 bases and 5 bases, with 13 bases remaining between them. Germline V gene data show CDR1 as MNHEY and CDR2 as SVGAGI. This CDR3 has 15 amino acids. The CDR3 bases are TGTGCCAGCAGTTACTCTCGTTGGGGGGGAACTGAAGCTTTCTTT. Protein sequence: CASSYSRWGGTEAFF.

V gene TRBV27 combines with J gene TRBJ1-1; 7 nucleotides agree with TRBD1. The germline V gene has CDR1 MNHEY and CDR2 SMNVEV (reference sequence). V gave up 5 bases and J gave up 4 bases; unmatched junction bases: 4. The CDR3 has 13 amino acids. CDR3: CASSLDRVTEAFF. The DNA for the CDR3 is TGTGCCAGCAGTCTAGACAGGGTCACTGAAGCTTTCTTT.

The chain recombines TRBV11-2 with TRBJ2-1, with a tentative D call TRBD2 (6 bases). V lost 5 bases and J 5 bases, leaving 19 bases between the germline ends. This CDR3 is built from 16 residues. Germline V gene lookup returns CDR1 SGHAT and CDR2 FQNNGV. The CDR3 region is CASSPGPGRIHNEQFF. CDR3 sequence (DNA): TGTGCCAGCAGCCCAGGGCCGGGGAGGATCCACAATGAGCAGTTCTTC.

The rearrangement links TRBV7-2 to TRBJ2-1; 14 bases fit TRBD2. Germline lookup yields CDR1 SGHTA and CDR2 FQGNSA. This CDR3 region has 15 residues. V was pared by 4 bases and J by 9 bases, with 5 bases of the junction left unmatched. DNA for the CDR3: TGTGCCAGCAGCTCCGGACTAGCGGGAGGATCTGAGCAGTTCTTC. Protein sequence: CASSSGLAGGSEQFF.

The chain carries TRBV27 and TRBJ2-3, with TRBD2 as a possible D gene (6 bases). The V and J ends lost 5 bases and 2 bases respectively, with 23 bases between them. Germline V lookup: CDR1 MNHEY, CDR2 SMNVEV (reference sequence). This CDR3 has 18 amino acids. CDR3 region: CASSRWDHGSTPTDTQYF. CDR3 sequence (DNA): TGTGCCAGCAGTCGCTGGGACCACGGGAGTACACCCACAGATACGCAGTATTTT.

The sample holds a few counts of this clone. This chain connects TRBV7-9 to TRBJ1-4; D remains unclear. CDR3 length equals 11 residues. The ends were cut back, 5 bases at V and 14 bases at J, with 12 bases in the middle. Germline CDR1 reads SEHNR; CDR2 reads FQNEAQ (reference sequence). The CDR3 is CASSNSRWLFF. DNA for the CDR3: TGTGCCAGCAGCAACTCCAGGTGGCTGTTTTTT.

This clone was seen only once. CDR3 sequence: CATSPRGHRYGYTF. DNA for the CDR3: TGTGCCACCAGCCCCCGTGGGCATAGATATGGCTACACCTTC. The chain employs TRBV15 and TRBJ1-2; D is unclear. The V gene's germline CDR1 is LNHNV and CDR2 YYDKDF (reference sequence). The CDR3 is made up of 14 amino acids. Trimming took 5 bases from V and 5 from J, leaving 15 bases between them.

This chain links TRBV7-9 with TRBJ2-5; 7 bases are a match to TRBD2. The germline gives CDR1 SEHNR, CDR2 FQNEAQ (reference sequence). With 5 bases clipped from V and 5 bases from J, the junction kept 8 bases outside the gene matches. CDR3 size: 14 residues. CDR3 DNA sequence: TGTGCCAGCAGCCCGCCCCCCGGGAGGGAGACCCAGTACTTC. It specifies CASSPPPGRETQYF.

The rearrangement joins TRBV2 to TRBJ2-3; D possibly uses TRBD1 or TRBD2 (5 bases each). V lost 6 bases and J 0 bases, leaving 16 bases between the germline ends. The CDR3 consists of 16 residues. Looked up from germline, CDR1 is SNHLY and CDR2 is FYNNEI. The CDR3 region is CASSLGRETSTDTQYF. CDR3 nucleotide sequence: TGTGCCAGCAGCCTAGGCAGGGAGACTAGCACAGATACGCAGTATTTT. Full variable domain (remainder filled in from reference TRBV2 and TRBJ2-3): EPEVTQTPSHQVTQMGQEVILRCVPISNHLYFYWYRQILGQKVEFLVSFYNNEISEKSEIFDDQFSVERPDGSNFTLKIRSTKLEDSAMYFCASSLGRETSTDTQYFGPGTRLTVL.

V and J are TRBV5-4 and TRBJ2-7; 9 bases line up with TRBD2. The CDR3 runs 16 residues. The V gene end was trimmed by 3 bases and the J gene end by 2 bases; junction bases not matched to a gene: 9. The germline CDR1 and CDR2 sequences are SGHNT and YYREEE (reference sequence). The DNA of the CDR3 is TGTGCCAGCAGCTCCGGTGATAGCGGGAGCCCCTACGAGCAGTACTTC. This encodes CASSSGDSGSPYEQYF.

The chain uses TRBV7-9 and TRBJ1-1; a weak D match, TRBD1 (5 bases). Germline CDR1 reads SEHNR; CDR2 reads FQNEAQ (reference sequence). CDR3 length: 12 amino acids. The V end lost 8 bases, the J end lost 6 bases, and 13 bases lay between the germline ends. CDR3 nucleotide sequence: TGTGCCAGCGTCTCAGGGCTCCCTGAAGCTTTCTTT. Translating it yields CASVSGLPEAFF.

The chain is built from TRBV19 and TRBJ2-1; D unclear. CDR1 is LNHDA, CDR2 SQIVND, per germline (reference sequence). This CDR3 is 11 amino acids long. Between the trimmed V and J ends, which lost 9 bases and 6 bases, there was a span of 9 bases. Written as DNA, the CDR3 is TGTGCCAGCGGACCGGGCAATGAGCAGTTCTTC. Protein product: CASGPGNEQFF.

The chain recombines TRBV28 with TRBJ2-5, with 9 bases matching TRBD1. Trimming took 3 bases from V and 0 from J; bases not matched to a gene: 8. CDR1 is MDHEN and CDR2 is SYDVKM in the germline V gene. This CDR3 comprises 17 residues. CDR3 protein: CASSLGDRDGYQETQYF. CDR3 bases: TGTGCCAGCAGTTTGGGGGACAGGGATGGGTACCAAGAGACCCAGTACTTC.

With regard to this clone: Other DNA variants within this sample encode the same CDR3. The chain links TRBV7-9 to TRBJ2-3; D perhaps matches TRBD2 (5 bases). Trimming cost V 1 base and J 4 bases, with 6 bases left between them. This CDR3 region has 13 residues. In germline, CDR1 is SEHNR, CDR2 FQNEAQ (reference sequence). CDR3 sequence reads: CASSLGGPDTQYF. The CDR3 nucleotides are TGTGCCAGCAGCTTAGGAGGGCCAGATACGCAGTATTTT.

The V call is TRBV27, the J call TRBJ1-5; TRBD1 agrees at 10 bases. The CDR3 totals 14 residues. The junction had 5 bases not matched to a gene; V was cut back by 5 bases and J by 7 bases. Germline V CDR1 and CDR2: MNHEY, SMNVEV (reference sequence). The CDR3 loop reads CASSTGQGIQPQHF. The CDR3 region has the DNA TGTGCCAGCAGTACGGGACAGGGGATCCAGCCCCAGCATTTT.